The clone carrying this TCR beta chain was observed once. This entry belongs to a study of blood T cells in healthy people across ages. Overall study context: About one barcoded beta molecule per two T cells was captured by template switching.

Peripheral blood was drawn, roughly 10 milliliters per donor. A second PCR, run for about 6 to 11 cycles, used a sample-barcoded 5' primer plus a J-beta primer mix. Using its own MiXCR run on the 5' RACE reads, TCRdb lists one record per CDR3 protein. This table holds some 1.7 million distinct CDR3 sequences, 28% found once. The CDR3 runs to 15 residues. V lost 5 bases to trimming and J lost 3 bases, with 15 bases between them. The germline V gene encodes CDR1 KGHSH and CDR2 LQKENI. This clonotype was sampled from a woman aged 25 to 39 in good health. The sequencing sample was made of blood. This chain links TRBV18 with TRBJ2-3; D tentatively fits TRBD1 or TRBD2 (6 bases each). The CDR3 spells CASSGGRDTTDTQYF. CDR3 in DNA: TGTGCCAGCTCAGGGGGGCGCGACACGACAGATACGCAGTATTTT.